Detailed here is one T cell receptor (beta chain). What it binds is not known. Separation by sorting yielded CD4+ and CD8+ T cells from PBMCs. The data are from a study of CD8+ T cells in alopecia areata. General study findings and limits: Mice showed clearer TCR sharing than patients did, a gap that was possibly HLA-related. Lesional scalp, notably in alopecia totalis/universalis, had clonality above that of normal scalp. Besides other cells, scalp samples also yield sequences of resident alphabeta T cells from normal skin.

Following extraction, RNA underwent reverse transcription to cDNA, which served as the sequencing template. Some clones are missing from TCRdb's copy, which holds only in-frame ones; the method was immunoSEQ multiplex PCR. The repertoire holds roughly 120,000 clones, about 61% seen once, with roughly 2.8% in the top ten. Trimming took off 3 bases at V and 5 bases at J, with 16 bases between the two ends. The CDR3 extends over 15 amino acids. Per germline, CDR1 MGHRA and CDR2 YSYEKL. The sequenced material came from CD4+ T cells sorted from blood. The receptor was isolated from a human donor in good health. V gene TRBV4-1 combines with J gene TRBJ2-5; D perhaps matches TRBD2 (5 bases). This CDR3 reads CASSQVLAPGETQYF. The DNA of the CDR3 is TGCGCCAGCAGCCAGGTCCTAGCCCCGGGGGAGACCCAGTACTTC.